This T cell receptor (beta chain) was captured in a study of shared T cell receptors in the human thymus. Looked up from germline, CDR1 is MDHEN and CDR2 is SYDVKM. The CDR3 covers 15 residues. With 3 bases clipped from V and 4 bases from J, the junction kept 7 bases outside the gene matches. Libraries were prepared by immunoSEQ multiplex PCR; TCRdb keeps only in-frame clonotypes and omits some of them. The sample shows approximately 760,000 clones, 80% to 90% of them seen only once. The data were also submitted as part of a second study, on human thymus T cells. That work states: Corrective cardiac surgery supplied the resected thymus tissue.

This rearrangement joins TRBV28 to TRBJ2-5; TRBD1 matches 8 bases. Sequenced input: thymocytes. The sequence was collected from a girl under three years old with a congenital heart defect. The CDR3 loop is CASSLYRGCVETQYF. CDR3 in DNA: TGTGCCAGCAGTTTGTACAGGGGGTGTGTAGAGACCCAGTACTTC.